This paragraph covers one T cell receptor (beta chain) sequence. Its matching antigen is unknown. The repertoire was sequenced with immunoSEQ multiplex PCR; TCRdb's copy has only in-frame clones and lacks some. The sample has some 470,000 clones, about 79% seen once; the top ten hold approximately 13%. These data belong to a study of shared clonotypes between healthy human individuals. General study points: Among donors, the sharing of clonotypes was expected to be influenced by sequencing depth.

The germline CDR1 and CDR2 sequences are SGHDT and YYEEEE. This CDR3 spans 15 amino acids. The ends lost 3 bases at V and 2 bases at J; junction bases unmatched: 4. Samples left unsorted employed about 100 million PBMCs for genomic DNA. The sequencing input was PBMCs. The rearrangement joins TRBV5-6 to TRBJ2-3; TRBD1 matches at 9 bases. The TCR sequence derives from a woman in her forties in good health. Some clones in this sample may be carry-over from other donors' samples. CDR3 loop: CASSWGTGITDTQYF. The CDR3 bases are TGTGCCAGCAGCTGGGGGACAGGGATCACAGATACGCAGTATTTT.